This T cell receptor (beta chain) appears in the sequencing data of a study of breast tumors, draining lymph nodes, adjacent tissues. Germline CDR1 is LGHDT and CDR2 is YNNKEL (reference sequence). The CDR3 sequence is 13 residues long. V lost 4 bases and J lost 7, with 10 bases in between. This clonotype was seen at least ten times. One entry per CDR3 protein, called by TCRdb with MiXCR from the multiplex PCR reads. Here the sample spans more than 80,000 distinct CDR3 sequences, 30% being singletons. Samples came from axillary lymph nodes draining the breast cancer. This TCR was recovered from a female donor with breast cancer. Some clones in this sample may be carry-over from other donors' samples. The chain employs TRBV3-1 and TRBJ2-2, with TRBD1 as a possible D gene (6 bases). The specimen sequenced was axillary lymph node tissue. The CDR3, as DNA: TGTGCCAGCAGCCGGGGGCGGAGCGGGGAGCTGTTTTTT. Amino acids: CASSRGRSGELFF.